The 9 T cell receptor beta chains given below trace back to one sample, sequenced in a study of T-cell reconstitution after alpha-beta-depleted transplantation in children. Preparing the TCRbeta library involved the use of unique molecular identifiers. TCRdb reanalysed the PCR reads using MiXCR and keeps one entry per CDR3 protein. This sample carries hundreds of thousands of distinct CDR3 sequences, roughly 23% of them seen once, and the ten largest clones take 11% to 15%. The specimen comprised PBMCs, mostly from graft donor cells, sampled 360 days after TCRalphabeta/CD19-depleted stem cell transplant. These receptors were collected from a boy younger than two who had a stem cell transplant for acute myeloid leukemia, so the T cells may come from the graft donor.

The chain combines TRBV5-5 with TRBJ2-6, with 11 bases lining up with TRBD2. The CDR3 runs 15 residues. V gave up 1 base and J gave up 12 bases; unmatched junction bases: 6. Germline assignment: CDR1 SGHKS and CDR2 YYEKEE (reference sequence). The CDR3 DNA follows: TGTGCCAGCAGCTTGATGACTAGCGGGGACCCCGTCCTGACTTTC. Translated, it gives CASSLMTSGDPVLTF.

This clonotype was observed at least ten times. The rearrangement uses TRBV10-3 and TRBJ2-7, with 9 bases lining up with TRBD1. V was clipped by 10 bases and J by 1 base; unmatched bases: 8. The CDR3 sequence is 14 residues long. Per the germline V gene, CDR1 is ENHRY and CDR2 is SYGVKD. In nucleotides, the CDR3 is TGTGCCACGCGGACAGGGGCCTTTTCCTACGAGCAGTACGTC. Residues: CATRTGAFSYEQYV.

This clonotype was picked up many times. The chain joins TRBV6-6 to TRBJ1-2; D unclear. The V gene's germline CDR1 is MNHNY and CDR2 SVGAGI (reference sequence). The CDR3 extends over 12 amino acids. Trimming cost V 0 bases and J 8 bases, with 7 bases left between them. CDR3 residues: CASSYSPDGYTF. In nucleotides, the CDR3 is TGTGCCAGCAGTTACTCACCAGACGGCTACACCTTC.

This clonotype was picked up a small number of times. This chain links TRBV20-1 with TRBJ2-7; 7 nucleotides agree with TRBD2. V trimming: 4 bases; J trimming: 0 bases; junction bases outside the gene matches: 6. Germline CDR1 is DFQATT and CDR2 is SNEGSKA (reference sequence). The CDR3 runs to 14 residues. DNA of the CDR3: TGCAGTGCTATTAGCGGGTCCTTCTCCTACGAGCAGTACTTC. Amino acid sequence: CSAISGSFSYEQYF.

Only a few counts were recorded for this clonotype. This chain links TRBV12-3 or TRBV12-4 with TRBJ2-1; D may be TRBD1 (5 bases). The CDR3 runs 17 residues. The V end was cut by 5 bases, the J end by 6 bases, with 23 bases between. CDR3 nucleotide sequence: TGTGCCAGCAGTCCCTTTCTGGGGCTAACTCTTCTCAATGAGCAGTTCTTC. Amino acids: CASSPFLGLTLLNEQFF.

The V and J genes are TRBV6-1 and TRBJ2-5, with 8 bases that match TRBD2. The CDR3 runs 15 residues. V trimming: 6 bases; J trimming: 3 bases; junction bases outside the gene matches: 9. Germline V gives CDR1 MNHNS, CDR2 SASEGT. The CDR3 region is CASSNLRGGEETQYF. CDR3 sequence (DNA): TGTGCCAGCAGCAACCTCCGGGGGGGGGAAGAGACCCAGTACTTC.

V and J are TRBV15 and TRBJ2-7; no clear D. CDR1 LNHNV and CDR2 YYDKDF come from the germline V gene (reference sequence). V gave up 0 bases and J gave up 2 bases, with 8 bases separating them. This CDR3 comprises 14 residues. This CDR3 reads CATSREGRTYEQYV. The CDR3 nucleotides are TGTGCCACCAGCAGAGAAGGGCGGACCTACGAGCAGTACGTC.

The V and J genes are TRBV4-1 and TRBJ2-5, with D hard to call. The CDR3 has 15 residues. V was trimmed by 0 bases and J by 2 bases, leaving 10 bases between them. In germline, CDR1 is MGHRA, CDR2 YSYEKL. The CDR3 sequence is CASSQELLQQETQYF. The CDR3 DNA is TGCGCCAGCAGCCAAGAGCTACTCCAACAAGAGACCCAGTACTTC.

This clonotype was detected ten times or more. The chain recombines TRBV7-2 with TRBJ2-1; 10 positions agree with TRBD2. V was clipped by 4 bases and J by 4 bases; unmatched bases: 7. This CDR3 comprises 16 residues. CDR1 and CDR2 (germline): SGHTA, FQGNSA. This CDR3 is CASSSVAGGLYNEQFF. The CDR3 nucleotides read TGTGCCAGCAGCTCCGTAGCGGGGGGTCTATACAATGAGCAGTTCTTC.